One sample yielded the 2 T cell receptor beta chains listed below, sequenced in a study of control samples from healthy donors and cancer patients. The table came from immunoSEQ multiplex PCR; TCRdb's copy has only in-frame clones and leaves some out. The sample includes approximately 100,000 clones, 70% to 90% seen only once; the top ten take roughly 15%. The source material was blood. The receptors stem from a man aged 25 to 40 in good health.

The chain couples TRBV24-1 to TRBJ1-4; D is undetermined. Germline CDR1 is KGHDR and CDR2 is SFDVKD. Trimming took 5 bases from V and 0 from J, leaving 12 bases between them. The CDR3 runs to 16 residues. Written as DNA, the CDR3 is TGTGCCACCAGTGCCGGCAGAATCACAACTAATGAAAAACTGTTTTTT. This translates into CATSAGRITTNEKLFF.

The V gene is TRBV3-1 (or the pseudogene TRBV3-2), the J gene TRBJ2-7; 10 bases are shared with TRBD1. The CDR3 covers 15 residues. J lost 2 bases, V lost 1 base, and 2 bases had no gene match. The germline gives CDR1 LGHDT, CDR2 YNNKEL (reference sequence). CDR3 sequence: CASSQVGQGAYEQYF. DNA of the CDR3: TGTGCCAGCAGCCAAGTCGGACAGGGGGCCTACGAGCAGTACTTC.